This entry describes one TCR beta chain. Its antigen is not known. Within the sample, other DNA sequences also encode this same CDR3. These data originate in a study of shared clonotypes between healthy human individuals. The study, taken as a whole, reports: Shared across a few donors were 4% to 6% of the naive CD4 clonotypes.

Profiling relied on immunoSEQ multiplex PCR, and the TCRdb table lists in-frame clones only, not all of them. This sample has about 2.3 million clones, with roughly 93% found just once. Trimming pared 0 bases from V and 4 bases from J, leaving 11 bases between. CDR1 and CDR2 (germline): SGHDT, YYEEEE. The CDR3 runs 14 residues. Material: naive CD4+ T cells from PBMCs. Subset indicated: CD45RA+ positively selected. The chain recombines TRBV5-6 with TRBJ2-7; the D gene is possibly TRBD2 (6 bases). The source of this sequence is a man in his late teens or twenties in good health. Some clones in this sample may be carry-over from other donors' samples. Written as DNA, the CDR3 is TGTGCCAGCAGCTTGGCGGCAGGGACTTACGAGCAGTACTTC. Its translation is CASSLAAGTYEQYF.